This T cell receptor (beta chain) was found in a study of blood T cell repertoires in COVID-19. Study background: The United States, Italy and Spain were the sources of the acute and convalescent COVID-19 samples.

The repertoire was sequenced with immunoSEQ multiplex PCR; TCRdb's copy has only in-frame clones and lacks some. The sample carries some 20,000 clones, almost 85% recorded once. Germline V lookup: CDR1 SNHLY, CDR2 FYNNEI. Trimming removed 5 bases from V and 0 bases from J, with 23 bases in between. CDR3 length: 19 residues. Material: peripheral blood. The rearrangement links TRBV2 to TRBJ2-4, with D perhaps TRBD1 (5 bases). This TCR came from a man aged 80 or over with acute or convalescent COVID-19. The CDR3 loop reads CASSPRDQGSALAKNIQYF. The CDR3 DNA follows: TGTGCCAGCAGTCCCCGTGATCAGGGTTCGGCTCTAGCCAAAAACATTCAGTACTTC.